The rows below give T cell receptor beta chains drawn from one sample of a study of cytomegalovirus exposure and HLA in healthy donors. Data came from immunoSEQ multiplex PCR; TCRdb stores just in-frame clones and leaves some out. The sample contains around 130,000 clones, around 72% of which appear only once. Specimen: PBMCs. These receptors were taken from a human donor in good health. Each CDR3 is given with its conserved first and last residue. The order of the fields is CDR3 DNA, CDR3 protein, D gene, V gene, CDR3 length, J gene, clone size. The D gene is left open where the match is weak. Clone size is given for some rows only: seen once, a few or many times, or a class if the clone is expanded.

TGTGCCAGCAGTCACGGTGAGGATGAGCAGTTCTTC,CASSHGEDEQFF,.,TRBV6-6,12,TRBJ2-1,.
TGTGCCAGCAGTGACCCTCGGACAGGGGGCTGCACCGGGGAGCTGTTTTTT,CASSDPRTGGCTGELFF,TRBD1,TRBV6-4,17,TRBJ2-2,.
TGTGCCATCAGTGTATCCGGGGGAGGAGGCGAGCAGTACTTC,CAISVSGGGGEQYF,.,TRBV10-3,14,TRBJ2-7,.
TGTGCCAGCAGCCTCCCTATTAACGAGCAGTACTTC,CASSLPINEQYF,.,TRBV7-2,12,TRBJ2-7,.
TGCGCCAGCTGTCGAACCACTAGCGGAAGGAGCCAGGAGACCCAGTACTTC,CASCRTTSGRSQETQYF,TRBD2,TRBV5-1,17,TRBJ2-5,.
TGCGCCAGCAGCCAAGTCGGTGTGAACACTGAAGCTTTCTTT,CASSQVGVNTEAFF,.,TRBV4-1,14,TRBJ1-1,.
TGTGCCAGCACTAGCGGGAGGTCGGATGAGCAGTTCTTC,CASTSGRSDEQFF,TRBD2,TRBV6-5,13,TRBJ2-1,few
TGTGCCAGCAGCTTAGGAGGGCCCCTAACGGGTACGCAGTATTTT,CASSLGGPLTGTQYF,.,TRBV7-2,15,TRBJ2-3,.
TGTGCCAGCAGTACCCAGACAGGGGTCTGGTCTGGGGCCAACGTCCTGACTTTC,CASSTQTGVWSGANVLTF,TRBD1,TRBV27,18,TRBJ2-6,once
TGTGCCAGCAGCCTGATTTGGACAGATGGCTACACCTTC,CASSLIWTDGYTF,.,TRBV6-1,13,TRBJ1-2,.
TGTGCCAGCAGTTTAAGTCCAGCGTCCTACGAGCAGTACTTC,CASSLSPASYEQYF,.,TRBV28,14,TRBJ2-7,.
TGTGCCAGCAGCTTAGAGTGGACATCCTACGAGCAGTACTTC,CASSLEWTSYEQYF,.,TRBV11-2,14,TRBJ2-7,.
TGTGCCAGCAGTAAGACCGGGACAGGGTCGAAACACCAGTTCTTC,CASSKTGTGSKHQFF,TRBD1,TRBV6-7,15,TRBJ2-1,once
TGTGCCATCAGTGGGACAGGGGGTCTGTTGACTGAAGCTTTCTTT,CAISGTGGLLTEAFF,TRBD1,TRBV10-3,15,TRBJ1-1,.
TGTGCCAGCAGCTTAGCGGAGGGGGCTGGTGGCTACACCTTC,CASSLAEGAGGYTF,TRBD1,TRBV7-9,14,TRBJ1-2,.
TGTGCCAGCAGCGCCCCGGGGGGCTATGGCTACACCTTC,CASSAPGGYGYTF,.,TRBV7-8,13,TRBJ1-2,.
TGTGCCAGCAGCGCAACAGGGGCCCCTAATGAAAAACTGTTTTTT,CASSATGAPNEKLFF,TRBD1,TRBV9,15,TRBJ1-4,.
TGTGCCAGCAGCCAAGAGTGGACTACCTTAGCAGATACGCAGTATTTT,CASSQEWTTLADTQYF,.,TRBV14,16,TRBJ2-3,.
TGCGCCAGCAGCCAAGACCCTAGCGCGTACGAGCAGTACTTC,CASSQDPSAYEQYF,.,TRBV4-3,14,TRBJ2-7,.
TGTGCCAGCAGCTTTGGGACACTCCTCTTTAGCAATCAGCCCCAGCATTTT,CASSFGTLLFSNQPQHF,.,TRBV12-1,17,TRBJ1-5,.
TGTGCCACCTTTGGAGGATCCTATAATTCACCCCTCCACTTT,CATFGGSYNSPLHF,.,TRBV2,14,TRBJ1-6,.
TGCAGCGCAATACAGGGTCGGGAGACCCAGTACTTC,CSAIQGRETQYF,.,TRBV29-1,12,TRBJ2-5,.
TGTGCCAGCAGCCAAGGGTACAGTTCCCATGAGCAGTTCTTC,CASSQGYSSHEQFF,.,TRBV4-2,14,TRBJ2-1,.
TGTGCCAGCAGCTCTGATACTAGTCCCTACAATGAGCAGTTCTTC,CASSSDTSPYNEQFF,.,TRBV7-4,15,TRBJ2-1,.
TGTGCCAGCAGCACCGTCCTAGCGGGGACAGGGGTGGAGACCCAGTACTTC,CASSTVLAGTGVETQYF,.,TRBV5-6,17,TRBJ2-5,.
TGTGCCAGCAGACGAGAAATTGGTAACTATGGCTACACCTTC,CASRREIGNYGYTF,.,TRBV27,14,TRBJ1-2,.
TGTGCCACCAGCAGAGGGGGACAGGGCGGTGAAAAACTGTTTTTT,CATSRGGQGGEKLFF,TRBD1,TRBV15,15,TRBJ1-4,.
TGTGCCAGCAGCTCCCGGGACAGGTTGGGTGGAAACACCATATATTTT,CASSSRDRLGGNTIYF,TRBD1,TRBV7-8,16,TRBJ1-3,.
TGTGCCAGCAGCCACGCGGCAGGGGGGAGCAATCAGCCCCAGCATTTT,CASSHAAGGSNQPQHF,TRBD1,TRBV6-6,16,TRBJ1-5,few
TGTGCCTGGCTCCCAGGGGGGATTGCCGGGGAGCTGTTTTTT,CAWLPGGIAGELFF,.,TRBV30,14,TRBJ2-2,.
TGTTCCAGCAGCCTGACTAGCGGGGGGAACACAGATACGCAGTATTTT,CSSSLTSGGNTDTQYF,TRBD2,TRBV7-9,16,TRBJ2-3,once
TGTGCCATCATTTCCGGGACAGGGGGCAAGAGCCCTGGAAACACCATATATTTT,CAIISGTGGKSPGNTIYF,TRBD1,TRBV10-3,18,TRBJ1-3,.
TGTGCCATCGCCCAGGACAGATTCTATGGCTACACCTTC,CAIAQDRFYGYTF,.,TRBV10-3,13,TRBJ1-2,.
TGTGCCAGTAACGAGCTGGGGCGATTAGGTGGCCACACCTTC,CASNELGRLGGHTF,.,TRBV5-4,14,TRBJ1-2,.
TGTGCCAGCTCCCAACAGTTGGGGCTGGGAGAGACCCAGTACTTC,CASSQQLGLGETQYF,.,TRBV5-4,15,TRBJ2-5,few
TGTGCCAGCAGCGCGACTCTGAGAGGCACTGAAGCTTTCTTT,CASSATLRGTEAFF,.,TRBV5-4,14,TRBJ1-1,.
TGTGCCAGCAGTGCCCGACAGGGGGCAGGTTTCTCCTACGAGCAGTACTTC,CASSARQGAGFSYEQYF,TRBD1,TRBV6-1,17,TRBJ2-7,few
TGTGCCAGCAGCTGGGGACAGGGAACGGTCGAGCAGTACTTC,CASSWGQGTVEQYF,TRBD1,TRBV5-6,14,TRBJ2-7,.
TGTGCCAGCTCACCAGGAGGGGTCGGGGAGCTGTTTTTT,CASSPGGVGELFF,.,TRBV18,13,TRBJ2-2,.
TGTGCCAGCAGCGTAGGACCTCGGGGGGGGCGAACAGATACGCAGTATTTT,CASSVGPRGGRTDTQYF,TRBD2,TRBV9,17,TRBJ2-3,.
TGCACCAGCAGCCAACCTCCCCTCAAGCTAGCGGGAGTCGAGCAGTACTTC,CTSSQPPLKLAGVEQYF,.,TRBV1,17,TRBJ2-7,.
TGTGCCAGCGGCGAGTTCCCGGAGGGCTCACCCCTCCACTTT,CASGEFPEGSPLHF,.,TRBV7-8,14,TRBJ1-6,.